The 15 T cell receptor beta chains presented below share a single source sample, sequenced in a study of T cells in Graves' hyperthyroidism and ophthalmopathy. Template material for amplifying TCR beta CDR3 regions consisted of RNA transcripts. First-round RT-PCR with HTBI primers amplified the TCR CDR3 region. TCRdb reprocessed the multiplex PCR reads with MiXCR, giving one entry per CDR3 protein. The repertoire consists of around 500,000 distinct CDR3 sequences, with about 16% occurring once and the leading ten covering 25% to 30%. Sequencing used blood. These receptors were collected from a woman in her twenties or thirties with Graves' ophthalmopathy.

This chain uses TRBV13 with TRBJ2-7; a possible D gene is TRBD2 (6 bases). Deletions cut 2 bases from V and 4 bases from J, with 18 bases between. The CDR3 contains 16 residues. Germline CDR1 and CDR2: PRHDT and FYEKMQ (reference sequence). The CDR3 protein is CASSLTATGLNYEQYF. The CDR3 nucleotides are TGTGCCAGCAGCTTAACAGCGACCGGACTAAATTACGAGCAGTACTTC.

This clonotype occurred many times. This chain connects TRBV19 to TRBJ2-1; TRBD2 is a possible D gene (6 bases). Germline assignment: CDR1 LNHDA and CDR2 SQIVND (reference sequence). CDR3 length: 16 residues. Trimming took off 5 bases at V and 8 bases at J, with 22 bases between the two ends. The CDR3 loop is CASSPETRSVWDEQFF. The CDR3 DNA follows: TGTGCCAGTAGTCCCGAGACTAGGTCGGTTTGGGATGAGCAGTTCTTC.

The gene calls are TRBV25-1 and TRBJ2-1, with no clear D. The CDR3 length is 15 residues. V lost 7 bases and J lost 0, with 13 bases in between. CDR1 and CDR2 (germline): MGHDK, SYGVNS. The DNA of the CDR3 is TGTGCCAGCACCTCGACCCCGAGCTCCTACAATGAGCAGTTCTTC. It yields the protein CASTSTPSSYNEQFF.

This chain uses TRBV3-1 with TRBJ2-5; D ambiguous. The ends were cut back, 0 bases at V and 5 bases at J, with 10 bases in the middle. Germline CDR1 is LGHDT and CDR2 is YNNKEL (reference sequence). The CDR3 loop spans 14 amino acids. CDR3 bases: TGTGCCAGCAGCCAAGAGGGCTCTTCGGAGACCCAGTACTTC. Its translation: CASSQEGSSETQYF.

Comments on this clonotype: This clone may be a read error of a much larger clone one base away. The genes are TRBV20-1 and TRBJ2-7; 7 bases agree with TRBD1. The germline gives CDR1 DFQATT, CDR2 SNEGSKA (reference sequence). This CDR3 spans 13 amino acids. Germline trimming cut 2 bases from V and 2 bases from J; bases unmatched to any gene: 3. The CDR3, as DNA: TGCAGTGCTAGAAGGGACAGCCCCTACGAGCAGTACTTC. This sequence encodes CSARRDSPYEQYF.

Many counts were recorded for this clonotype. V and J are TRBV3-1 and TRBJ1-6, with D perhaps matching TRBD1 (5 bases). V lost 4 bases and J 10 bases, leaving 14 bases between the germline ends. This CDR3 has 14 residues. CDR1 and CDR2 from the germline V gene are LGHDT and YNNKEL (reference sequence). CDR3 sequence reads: CASSPRGSNSPLHF. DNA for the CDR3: TGTGCCAGCAGCCCTCGGGGCTCCAACTCACCCCTCCACTTT.

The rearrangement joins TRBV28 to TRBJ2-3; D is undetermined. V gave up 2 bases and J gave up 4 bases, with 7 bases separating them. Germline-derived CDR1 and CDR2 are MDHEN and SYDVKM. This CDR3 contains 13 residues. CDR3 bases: TGTGCCAGCAGTTTACAGAGCTCAGATACGCAGTATTTT. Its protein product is CASSLQSSDTQYF.

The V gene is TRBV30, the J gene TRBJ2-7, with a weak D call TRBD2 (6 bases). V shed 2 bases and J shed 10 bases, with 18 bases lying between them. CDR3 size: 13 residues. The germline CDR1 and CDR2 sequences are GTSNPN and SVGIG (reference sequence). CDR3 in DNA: TGTGCCTGGAGTAAGGGATTTACGGGAGAACAGTACTTC. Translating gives CAWSKGFTGEQYF.

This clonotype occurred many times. CDR3 residues: CSARQEPGQGGYTF. CDR3 bases: TGCAGTGCTAGGCAAGAACCGGGACAAGGGGGCTACACCTTC. The J gene is TRBJ1-2, the V gene TRBV20-1, with a tentative D call TRBD1 (6 bases). Germline V CDR1 and CDR2: DFQATT, SNEGSKA (reference sequence). The CDR3 totals 14 residues. V was pared by 3 bases and J by 8 bases, with 19 bases between.

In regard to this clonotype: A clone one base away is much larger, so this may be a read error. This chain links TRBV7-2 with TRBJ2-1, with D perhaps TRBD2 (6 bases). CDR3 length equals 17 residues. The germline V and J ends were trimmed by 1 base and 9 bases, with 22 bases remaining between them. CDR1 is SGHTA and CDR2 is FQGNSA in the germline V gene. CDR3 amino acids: CASSLGSGSRRSSEQFF. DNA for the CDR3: TGTGCCAGCAGCTTAGGATCCGGGAGCAGAAGATCCAGTGAGCAGTTCTTC.

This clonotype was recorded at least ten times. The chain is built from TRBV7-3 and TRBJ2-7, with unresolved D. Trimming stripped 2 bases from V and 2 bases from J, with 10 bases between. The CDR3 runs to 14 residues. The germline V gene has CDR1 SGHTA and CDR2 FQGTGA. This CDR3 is CASSLPRIPYEQYF. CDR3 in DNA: TGTGCCAGCAGCTTACCGAGGATTCCCTACGAGCAGTACTTC.

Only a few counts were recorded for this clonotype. CDR3 nucleotides: TGTGCCAGCAGTTACTCGCCGGGTCGGCAGTATTTT. Translation: CASSYSPGRQYF. The chain recombines TRBV6-2 or TRBV6-3 with TRBJ2-3; the D is unclear. CDR1 is MNHEY, CDR2 SVGEGT, per germline. The CDR3 consists of 12 residues. The germline V and J ends were trimmed by 0 bases and 11 bases, with 9 bases remaining between them.

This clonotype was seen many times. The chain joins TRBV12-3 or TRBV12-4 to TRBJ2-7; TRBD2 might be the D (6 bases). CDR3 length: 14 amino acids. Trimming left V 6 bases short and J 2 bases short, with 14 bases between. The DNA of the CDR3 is TGTGCCAGCAGCGCGATGGGGGGAGCCTACGAGCAGTACTTC. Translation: CASSAMGGAYEQYF.

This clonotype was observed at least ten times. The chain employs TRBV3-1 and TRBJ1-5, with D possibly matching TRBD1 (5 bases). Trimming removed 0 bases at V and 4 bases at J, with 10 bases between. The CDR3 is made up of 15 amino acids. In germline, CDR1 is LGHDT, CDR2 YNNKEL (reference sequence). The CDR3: CASSQDRAENQPQHF. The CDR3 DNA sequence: TGTGCCAGCAGCCAAGACAGGGCAGAAAATCAGCCCCAGCATTTT.

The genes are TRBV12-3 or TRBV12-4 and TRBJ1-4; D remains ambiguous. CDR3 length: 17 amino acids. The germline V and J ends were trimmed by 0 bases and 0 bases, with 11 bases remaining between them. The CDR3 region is CASSLALGRATNEKLFF. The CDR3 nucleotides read TGTGCCAGCAGTTTAGCGCTAGGGAGGGCAACTAATGAAAAACTGTTTTTT.